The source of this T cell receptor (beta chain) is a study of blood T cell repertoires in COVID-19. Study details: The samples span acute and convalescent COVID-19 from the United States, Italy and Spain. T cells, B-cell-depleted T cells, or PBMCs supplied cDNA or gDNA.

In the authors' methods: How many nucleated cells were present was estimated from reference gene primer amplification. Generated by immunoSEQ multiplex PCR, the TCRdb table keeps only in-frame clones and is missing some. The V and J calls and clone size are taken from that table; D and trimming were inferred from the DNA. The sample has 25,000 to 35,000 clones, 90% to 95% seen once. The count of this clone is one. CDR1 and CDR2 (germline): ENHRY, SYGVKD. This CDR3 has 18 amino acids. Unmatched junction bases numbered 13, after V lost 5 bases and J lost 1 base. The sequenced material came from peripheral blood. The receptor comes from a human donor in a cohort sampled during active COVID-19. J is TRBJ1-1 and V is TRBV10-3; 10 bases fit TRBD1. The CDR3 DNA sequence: TGTGCCATCAGTTCAACTCCAGCCAGACAGGGGGCGAACACTGAAGCTTTCTTT. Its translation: CAISSTPARQGANTEAFF.